The 31 T cell receptor beta chains presented below share a single source sample, sequenced in a study of CD8 T cells in ankylosing spondylitis. TCRdb analysed the 5' RACE reads with MiXCR anew, one entry per CDR3 protein. The sample consists of about 360,000 distinct CDR3 sequences, roughly 20% of them appearing once. Material: blood, either unsorted or a sorted T cell fraction (not recorded which). The receptors were sampled from a male donor with ankylosing spondylitis or in good health (not recorded which).

This clonotype came up once. The chain carries TRBV5-1 and TRBJ2-4; no clear D gene. Germline loops: CDR1 SGHRS, CDR2 YFSETQ. V was shortened by 0 bases and J by 6 bases, with 13 bases between the two germline ends. This CDR3 is built from 15 residues. CDR3 nucleotide sequence: TGCGCCAGCAGCTTGGATGCGGCGCCAGGAAACATTCAGTACTTC. Protein: CASSLDAAPGNIQYF.

The rearrangement joins TRBV29-1 to TRBJ2-7; no clear D. The CDR3 has 12 amino acids. Germline CDR1 SQVTM, CDR2 ANQGSEA. Trimming removed 6 bases at V and 3 bases at J, with 12 bases between. CDR3: CSVLVGNYEQYF. The CDR3 DNA is TGCAGCGTCCTGGTCGGCAACTACGAGCAGTACTTC.

In this sample, this clonotype turned up a few times. This chain links TRBV29-1 with TRBJ1-2, with D tentatively TRBD1 (6 bases). Germline V gene sequence: CDR1 SQVTM, CDR2 ANQGSEA. The CDR3 runs to 14 residues. V lost 3 bases and J 4 bases, leaving 15 bases between the germline ends. CDR3 DNA sequence: TGCAGCGTTGATGATCGGGACACCTTCTATGGCTACACCTTC. Amino acid sequence: CSVDDRDTFYGYTF.

J is TRBJ1-1 and V is TRBV29-1; TRBD1 aligns across 8 bases. The junction had 10 bases not matched to a gene; V was cut back by 0 bases and J by 7 bases. This CDR3 contains 15 residues. Germline assignment: CDR1 SQVTM and CDR2 ANQGSEA. The CDR3, as DNA: TGCAGCGTTGAAGATCTGGCAGGGGGCTCGGTTGAAGCTTTCTTT. Its protein is CSVEDLAGGSVEAFF.

This chain joins TRBV6-1 and TRBJ2-7; 12 bases map to TRBD1. V lost 6 bases, J lost 1 base, and 7 bases stayed unmatched. The CDR3 extends over 16 amino acids. CDR1 is MNHNS and CDR2 is SASEGT in the germline V gene. The DNA for the CDR3 is TGTGCCAGCAGGGGGACAGGGGGCTTATGGTCCTACGAGCAGTACTTC. As protein: CASRGTGGLWSYEQYF.

The V and J genes are TRBV14 and TRBJ1-1; TRBD1 might be the D (5 bases). The V gene lost 3 bases and the J gene lost 4 bases, with 18 bases spanning the gap. Germline V gives CDR1 SGHDN, CDR2 FVKESK. The CDR3 contains 16 residues. CDR3: CASSQNPRGVVTEAFF. The CDR3 DNA reads as TGTGCCAGCAGCCAGAACCCCCGGGGGGTGGTCACTGAAGCTTTCTTT.

The gene calls are TRBV6-2 or TRBV6-3 and TRBJ2-1, with 13 bases that match TRBD2. The CDR3 length is 16 residues. With 6 bases clipped from V and 5 bases from J, the junction kept 7 bases outside the gene matches. CDR1 and CDR2 from the germline V gene are MNHEY and SVGEGT. The DNA for the CDR3 is TGTGCCAGCAGGCCGAGACTAGCGGGGGGCGACAATGAGCAGTTCTTC. It codes for CASRPRLAGGDNEQFF.

This clonotype was detected only a few times. The J gene is TRBJ2-7, the V gene TRBV29-1; TRBD2 is a possible D gene (5 bases). V was cut by 1 base and J by 5 bases, with 9 bases left in between. The CDR3 runs 12 residues. Germline assignment: CDR1 SQVTM and CDR2 ANQGSEA. The CDR3 DNA reads TGCAGCGTTGAAGGGCTCGGGGACGAGCAGTACTTC. Translating it yields CSVEGLGDEQYF.

This clonotype was recorded a few times. The genes are TRBV7-6 and TRBJ2-7; possible D gene TRBD1, 5 bases. Germline V CDR1 and CDR2: SGHVS, FNYEAQ. The CDR3 totals 15 residues. Trimming took off 1 base at V and 1 base at J, with 11 bases between the two ends. The CDR3 DNA reads TGTGCCAGCAGCTTAGGTGGGGCTCCTTCCTACGAGCAGTACTTC. This translates into CASSLGGAPSYEQYF.

This clonotype has a count of ten or more. The J gene is TRBJ1-1, the V gene TRBV5-1, with unresolved D. V lost 0 bases and J lost 2, with 8 bases in between. The CDR3 consists of 14 residues. Germline lookup yields CDR1 SGHRS and CDR2 YFSETQ. The CDR3 nucleotides are TGCGCCAGCAGCTTGGTGCCAGTTAACACTGAAGCTTTCTTT. This gives the protein CASSLVPVNTEAFF.

The chain couples TRBV7-9 to TRBJ2-7; the match to TRBD1 covers 7 bases. The CDR3 is made up of 15 amino acids. With V trimmed by 5 bases and J by 1 base, 8 bases remained unmatched. Germline CDR1 and CDR2: SEHNR and FQNEAQ (reference sequence). The CDR3 DNA is TGTGCCAGCAGCCCCCCCGTGGGACAGTCCTACGAGCAGTACTTC. Protein: CASSPPVGQSYEQYF.

The J gene is TRBJ2-7, the V gene TRBV20-1, with 10 bases lining up with TRBD2. CDR1 is DFQATT and CDR2 is SNEGSKA in the germline V gene (reference sequence). This CDR3 spans 15 amino acids. J gave up 2 bases and V 3 bases, and 7 bases lay outside the gene matches. CDR3 sequence reads: CSASDTSGMTYEQYF. The CDR3 nucleotides are TGCAGTGCTAGTGATACTAGCGGGATGACCTACGAGCAGTACTTC.

The chain employs TRBV12-3 or TRBV12-4 and TRBJ2-1, with D unclear. The CDR3 has 17 amino acids. V lost 6 bases, J lost 5 bases, and 23 bases lay in between. The CDR3 protein is CASSLAEPRSANNEQFF. The CDR3 bases are TGTGCCAGCAGCCTCGCAGAACCACGCAGTGCAAACAATGAGCAGTTCTTC.

A few counts support this clonotype. The chain is built from TRBV7-9 and TRBJ2-1; 8 nucleotides align to TRBD2. The CDR3 length is 16 residues. Germline V gene data show CDR1 as SEHNR and CDR2 as FQNEAQ (reference sequence). V dropped 5 bases and J dropped 3; count of bases not matched to a gene: 9. CDR3 residues: CASSPREGELYNEQFF. Here the CDR3 DNA reads TGTGCCAGCAGCCCCCGGGAGGGCGAGCTCTACAATGAGCAGTTCTTC.

This clonotype came up a few times. The rearrangement joins TRBV12-3 or TRBV12-4 to TRBJ2-7, with TRBD1 identical over 10 bases. The trim removed 5 bases at V and 3 bases at J, leaving 10 bases unmatched. The CDR3 contains 16 residues. The CDR3 is CASSPKAGTGDYEQYF. The CDR3, as DNA: TGTGCCAGCAGTCCAAAAGCCGGGACAGGGGACTACGAGCAGTACTTC.

This clonotype has a handful of counts. The V and J genes are TRBV20-1 and TRBJ2-7; TRBD1 matches 7 bases. The germline CDR1 and CDR2 sequences are DFQATT and SNEGSKA (reference sequence). After removal of 6 bases from V and 3 bases from J, the junction contained 8 bases not matched to a gene. This CDR3 spans 13 amino acids. CDR3: CSAQTGISYEQYF. As DNA, the CDR3 is TGCAGTGCCCAGACAGGGATTAGCTACGAGCAGTACTTC.

The table lists this clonotype with a few counts. This chain connects TRBV12-3 or TRBV12-4 to TRBJ2-2; D not resolved. The CDR3 is 13 residues long. With 3 bases removed from V and 6 bases from J, the gap between germline ends came to 8 bases. In nucleotides, the CDR3 is TGTGCCAGCAGTTTCTTGTACGCCGGGGAGCTGTTTTTT. Translating gives CASSFLYAGELFF.

The chain is built from TRBV15 and TRBJ2-2; TRBD1 matches at 7 bases. CDR1 LNHNV and CDR2 YYDKDF come from the germline V gene (reference sequence). V shed 5 bases and J 3 bases; nucleotides not matched to a gene: 6. This CDR3 has 15 residues. CDR3 DNA: TGTGCCACCAGCGTGAGACAGGGAGACACCGGGGAGCTGTTTTTT. Protein: CATSVRQGDTGELFF.

The chain is built from TRBV7-9 and TRBJ2-5; D is unresolved. In germline, CDR1 is SEHNR, CDR2 FQNEAQ (reference sequence). Trimming took 2 bases from V and 2 from J, leaving 12 bases between them. The CDR3 extends over 15 amino acids. The CDR3 is CASSLPISLQETQYF. CDR3 nucleotides: TGTGCCAGCAGCTTACCCATCTCTCTACAAGAGACCCAGTACTTC.

The gene calls are TRBV12-3 or TRBV12-4 and TRBJ1-5; 7 nucleotides align to TRBD1. The CDR3 is 14 amino acids. Unmatched junction bases numbered 3, after V lost 5 bases and J lost 2 bases. DNA for the CDR3: TGTGCCAGCAGTCCAACAGGGGGCAATCAGCCCCAGCATTTT. Translated, it gives CASSPTGGNQPQHF.

In this sample, this clonotype turned up a few times. This chain connects TRBV6-9 to TRBJ2-5, with a tentative D call TRBD2 (7 bases). CDR3 length: 14 residues. The ends were cut back, 1 base at V and 6 bases at J, with 12 bases in the middle. Germline CDR1 is MNHGY and CDR2 is SVAAGI. CDR3 coding DNA: TGTGCCAGCAGTTATTTTCGGGGGGCAAAGACCCAGTACTTC. This sequence encodes CASSYFRGAKTQYF.

The chain links TRBV20-1 to TRBJ2-3; TRBD2 agrees at 13 bases. Germline V gene lookup returns CDR1 DFQATT and CDR2 SNEGSKA (reference sequence). The CDR3 runs 19 residues. J lost 3 bases, V lost 0 bases, and 12 bases had no gene match. The CDR3 region has the DNA TGCAGTGCTAGAGATCTTTCGGGACTAGCGGGGAAGTCGACAGATACGCAGTATTTT. Translation: CSARDLSGLAGKSTDTQYF.

This CDR3 reads CASRTGGTNEKLFF. DNA of the CDR3: TGTGCCAGCAGGACAGGGGGTACTAATGAAAAACTGTTTTTT. This chain uses TRBV12-3 or TRBV12-4 with TRBJ1-4, with 9 positions matching TRBD1. The V and J ends lost 6 bases and 2 bases, in that order; junction bases with no gene match: 1. The CDR3 totals 14 residues.

This clonotype turned up a few times. The genes are TRBV9 and TRBJ2-7; D is uncertain. The V end was cut by 0 bases, the J end by 0 bases, with 13 bases between. Germline V gene data show CDR1 as SGDLS and CDR2 as YYNGEE. The CDR3 spans 16 residues. In DNA, the CDR3 is TGTGCCAGCAGCGTAGGTGGGCCCTTATCCTCCTACGAGCAGTACTTC. Its protein product is CASSVGGPLSSYEQYF.

The genes are TRBV6-1 and TRBJ2-1; D uncertain. There are 15 residues in the CDR3. Germline CDR1 is MNHNS and CDR2 is SASEGT. The V gene lost 1 base and the J gene lost 0 bases, with 7 bases spanning the gap. In DNA, the CDR3 is TGTGCCAGCAGTGAAGGGTCCCGCTCCTACAATGAGCAGTTCTTC. As protein: CASSEGSRSYNEQFF.

The DNA for the CDR3 is TGCAGTGCTAGGGGGGGGAGAGAGACCCAGTACTTC. Protein product: CSARGGRETQYF. This rearrangement joins TRBV20-1 to TRBJ2-5; 7 bases map to TRBD2. CDR1 is DFQATT and CDR2 is SNEGSKA in the germline V gene (reference sequence). Trimming took 3 bases from V and 4 from J; bases not matched to a gene: 2. CDR3 length: 12 residues.

The V gene is TRBV5-1, the J gene TRBJ2-5; D perhaps matches TRBD1 (5 bases). CDR1 SGHRS and CDR2 YFSETQ come from the germline V gene. This CDR3 is 15 amino acids long. V lost 6 bases and J 5 bases, leaving 20 bases between the germline ends. CDR3 nucleotide sequence: TGCGCCAGCACCCCGAATTCAGGGCTCGGTGAGACCCAGTACTTC. This codes for CASTPNSGLGETQYF.

This clonotype has more than one count but fewer than ten. The chain carries TRBV7-9 and TRBJ2-7; D perhaps matches TRBD1 (6 bases). CDR3 length: 16 residues. The V gene's germline CDR1 is SEHNR and CDR2 FQNEAQ (reference sequence). The V and J ends lost 3 bases and 0 bases respectively, with 15 bases between them. CDR3 amino acids: CASSFTAGVNSYEQYF. In DNA form, the CDR3 reads TGTGCCAGCAGCTTTACTGCAGGGGTCAACTCCTACGAGCAGTACTTC.

V usage is TRBV11-3 and J usage is TRBJ2-1; unclear D gene. The CDR3 has 15 amino acids. The ends were cut back, 5 bases at V and 5 bases at J, with 16 bases in the middle. Germline V gives CDR1 SGHNT, CDR2 YENEEA. The CDR3 coding sequence is TGTGCCAGCAGCAAGCGAGGAGCCTCGGACAATGAGCAGTTCTTC. This encodes CASSKRGASDNEQFF.

V usage is TRBV29-1 and J usage is TRBJ2-2; possibly TRBD2 for D (5 bases). V was pared by 5 bases and J by 6 bases, with 10 bases between. CDR3 length: 12 residues. Germline lookup yields CDR1 SQVTM and CDR2 ANQGSEA. CDR3 nucleotides: TGCAGCGTTTTCGGGGTTTCCGGGGAGCTGTTTTTT. This codes for CSVFGVSGELFF.

The J gene is TRBJ2-3, the V gene TRBV15; 8 bases match TRBD2. The V gene end was trimmed by 7 bases and the J gene end by 4 bases; junction bases not matched to a gene: 13. CDR3 size: 16 residues. Germline CDR1 LNHNV, CDR2 YYDKDF (reference sequence). The CDR3 spells CATTPRGRGGPDTQYF. The CDR3 DNA follows: TGTGCCACCACCCCCAGGGGACGGGGGGGCCCAGATACGCAGTATTTT.